This T cell receptor (beta chain) comes out of a study of human CD8 memory T cell subsets. The CDR3 length is 14 residues. Germline lookup yields CDR1 MNHEY and CDR2 SMNVEV (reference sequence). This clonotype shows up as medium-sized by frequency. UMI-labeled 5' RACE was used, and it produced the TCR beta libraries. TCRdb processed the 5' RACE reads again and assigns one entry to each CDR3 protein, with no DNA. This specimen shows over 4,000 distinct CDR3 sequences; the ten leading clones hold 30% to 40%. The chain couples TRBV27 to TRBJ2-3; TCRdb selects TRBD2, and the lack of DNA leaves this call unchecked. Input material: CD8+ T cells from PBMCs. This sequence was found in a human donor in good health. The CDR3 protein is CASRSGTITDTQYF.